Below, 17 T cell receptor beta chains from the same sample are listed, as sequenced in a study of pediatric ulcerative colitis. Using immunoSEQ multiplex PCR, the repertoire was profiled, and TCRdb retains in-frame clones only, with some absent. The sample holds 12,000 to 15,000 clones, around 90% seen once. Sequencing used blood. Receptors originate from a boy younger than 18 with moderate ulcerative colitis.

This chain joins TRBV7-6 and TRBJ2-1; possible D gene TRBD2, 6 bases. The germline gives CDR1 SGHVS, CDR2 FNYEAQ. V dropped 0 bases and J dropped 9 bases, with 18 bases sitting between them. CDR3 length: 16 amino acids. CDR3 region: CASSLAGGASLGEQFF. In DNA form, the CDR3 reads TGTGCCAGCAGCTTAGCTGGCGGGGCCTCCCTCGGTGAGCAGTTCTTC. The full variable domain, with the rest looked up from reference TRBV7-6 and TRBJ2-1, is GAGVSQSPRYKVTKRGQDVALRCDPISGHVSLYWYRQALGQGPEFLTYFNYEAQQDKSGLPNDRFSAERPEGSISTLTIQRTEQRDSAMYRCASSLAGGASLGEQFFGPGTRLTVL.

V usage is TRBV10-1 and J usage is TRBJ2-7; D is unclear. This CDR3 is 12 amino acids long. The ends were cut back, 9 bases at V and 0 bases at J, with 9 bases in the middle. CDR1 and CDR2 from the germline V gene are WNHNN and SYGVQD (reference sequence). CDR3: CASSPDSYEQYF. The CDR3 DNA reads as TGCGCCAGTTCCCCGGACTCCTACGAGCAGTACTTC.

The chain combines TRBV19 with TRBJ1-5; 7 nucleotides align to TRBD1. J lost 3 bases, V lost 7 bases, and 15 bases had no gene match. There are 17 residues in the CDR3. Germline CDR1 and CDR2: LNHDA and SQIVND (reference sequence). The chain's CDR3 is CASTGQPGQDYNQPQHF. The CDR3 DNA follows: TGTGCCAGTACGGGACAACCCGGACAGGATTACAATCAGCCCCAGCATTTT.

The CDR3 is CAISAVRGGTQGNTIYF. CDR3 DNA sequence: TGTGCCATCAGCGCCGTGCGGGGCGGTACCCAGGGGAACACCATATATTTT. The chain is built from TRBV10-3 and TRBJ1-3; a weak D match, TRBD1 (6 bases). The V end lost 6 bases, the J end lost 7 bases, and 25 bases lay between the germline ends. From germline, CDR1 is ENHRY and CDR2 SYGVKD. The CDR3 contains 17 residues.

The rearrangement joins TRBV30 to TRBJ1-1, with D unresolved. Germline V gene lookup returns CDR1 GTSNPN and CDR2 SVGIG (reference sequence). This CDR3 region has 11 residues. With 1 base removed from V and 8 bases from J, the gap between germline ends came to 8 bases. CDR3 amino acids: CAWSGSAEAFF. The CDR3 nucleotides are TGTGCCTGGAGTGGGTCTGCCGAAGCTTTCTTT.

The CDR3 region has the DNA TGTGCCAGCAGCATCGCCAGGGGTGGGTCTGGAAACACCATATATTTT. Its translation is CASSIARGGSGNTIYF. The chain carries TRBV11-2 and TRBJ1-3; possibly TRBD1 for D (6 bases). Germline V gene sequence: CDR1 SGHAT, CDR2 FQNNGV. The CDR3 runs to 16 residues. The ends were cut back, 5 bases at V and 1 base at J, with 15 bases in the middle.

The chain employs TRBV5-4 and TRBJ1-1; TRBD1 matches 7 bases. V lost 2 bases to trimming and J lost 2 bases; unmatched junction nucleotides: 6. Germline V lookup: CDR1 SGHNT, CDR2 YYREEE (reference sequence). CDR3 length equals 15 residues. The CDR3 coding sequence is TGTGCCAGCAGCTTAAATCGGGACAGAAACACTGAAGCTTTCTTT. Translated, it gives CASSLNRDRNTEAFF.

The chain is built from TRBV5-1 and TRBJ2-2; D is possibly TRBD1 or TRBD2 (5 bases each). The ends were cut back, 0 bases at V and 5 bases at J, with 8 bases in the middle. The CDR3 covers 14 residues. The germline V gene encodes CDR1 SGHRS and CDR2 YFSETQ. The CDR3 sequence is CASSLEGSTGELFF. The CDR3 DNA reads TGCGCCAGCAGCTTGGAGGGGAGTACCGGGGAGCTGTTTTTT.

This rearrangement joins TRBV5-1 to TRBJ2-3; TRBD2 aligns across 7 bases. J was trimmed by 0 bases and V by 8 bases; bases with no gene match: 12. The CDR3 extends over 16 amino acids. Looked up from germline, CDR1 is SGHRS and CDR2 is YFSETQ. DNA for the CDR3: TGCGCCAGTGAAGGTAGCGGGTCATCTAGCACAGATACGCAGTATTTT. Protein: CASEGSGSSSTDTQYF.

The chain carries TRBV7-6 and TRBJ2-1; 9 bases map to TRBD1. Germline-derived CDR1 and CDR2 are SGHVS and FNYEAQ. CDR3 length equals 17 residues. J gave up 4 bases and V 2 bases, and 9 bases lay outside the gene matches. The CDR3 here is CASSLRGTGQGYNEQFF. DNA of the CDR3: TGTGCCAGCAGCTTACGAGGGACAGGGCAGGGGTACAATGAGCAGTTCTTC.

This clone has more than one count but fewer than ten. The CDR3 region is CASSKNRPEVKYEQYF. The CDR3 region has the DNA TGTGCCAGCAGCAAAAATAGGCCAGAAGTAAAATACGAGCAGTACTTC. V is TRBV21-1 and J is TRBJ2-7. TRBV21-1 is shown as a pseudogene. CDR3 length equals 16 residues.

The chain employs TRBV11-1 and TRBJ2-7; 9 bases line up with TRBD1. V lost 4 bases to trimming and J lost 3 bases; unmatched junction nucleotides: 4. The germline gives CDR1 SGHAT, CDR2 FQDESV (reference sequence). CDR3 length equals 14 residues. CDR3 region: CASSSGQGLYEQYF. CDR3 nucleotide sequence: TGTGCCAGCAGCTCTGGACAGGGGCTCTACGAGCAGTACTTC.

The chain uses TRBV5-1 and TRBJ2-5; 7 bases fit TRBD1. The CDR3 covers 13 residues. Germline-derived CDR1 and CDR2 are SGHRS and YFSETQ. V was clipped by 3 bases and J by 3 bases; unmatched bases: 2. CDR3 sequence reads: CASSSTGEETQYF. CDR3 DNA sequence: TGCGCCAGCAGCTCTACAGGGGAAGAGACCCAGTACTTC.

The count of this clone is one. The rearrangement uses TRBV18 and TRBJ2-7, with 8 positions matching TRBD2. CDR1 is KGHSH, CDR2 LQKENI, per germline. The length of the CDR3 is 15 residues. V was clipped by 3 bases and J by 5 bases; unmatched bases: 9. The CDR3 bases are TGTGCCAGCTCACCGGGCCTTAGCGGGGTCGACGAGCAGTACTTC. It specifies CASSPGLSGVDEQYF.

The CDR3 region is CAWSRQTSVTEQYF. Written as DNA, the CDR3 is TGTGCCTGGAGTCGACAGACGTCCGTGACCGAGCAGTACTTC. The genes are TRBV30 and TRBJ2-7; tentative D call: TRBD1 (5 bases). V lost 2 bases, J lost 6 bases, and 17 bases lay in between. CDR1 is GTSNPN and CDR2 is SVGIG in the germline V gene (reference sequence). CDR3 length: 14 residues.

The rearrangement uses TRBV9 and TRBJ2-2; D unclear. Per the germline V gene, CDR1 is SGDLS and CDR2 is YYNGEE. The CDR3 sequence is 14 residues long. Deletions cut 2 bases from V and 5 bases from J, with 10 bases between. The CDR3 sequence is CASSVLAGTGELFF. CDR3 in DNA: TGTGCCAGCAGCGTTCTTGCCGGGACCGGGGAGCTGTTTTTT.

The gene calls are TRBV6-5 and TRBJ2-5, with 12 bases identical to TRBD2. The CDR3 has 14 amino acids. Germline lookup yields CDR1 MNHEY and CDR2 SVGAGI. Losses at the gene ends were 4 bases for V and 6 bases for J; bases not matched to a gene: 3. The CDR3 DNA follows: TGTGCCAGCAGTTTGGGACTAGCGGGCCAGACCCAGTACTTC. Protein sequence: CASSLGLAGQTQYF.